A single sample gave rise to the 23 T cell receptor beta chains below, sequenced in a study of blood T cell repertoires in COVID-19. Measured with immunoSEQ multiplex PCR; TCRdb has only the in-frame clones, and not every one. The data contain under 300,000 clones, 70% to 90% of them seen just once; the ten biggest clones take up under 2.5%. Sequenced: PBMCs or T cells enriched from blood (not recorded which). The receptors were sampled from a woman aged 50 to 60 who had recovered from COVID-19.

Here the CDR3 reads CASSQTGGRNNSPLHF. In nucleotides, the CDR3 is TGTGCCAGCAGCCAAACAGGGGGCAGGAATAATTCACCCCTCCACTTT. The rearrangement uses TRBV11-1 and TRBJ1-6, with 9 bases aligning to TRBD1. The CDR3 loop spans 16 amino acids. Germline CDR1 reads SGHAT; CDR2 reads FQDESV (reference sequence). The junction had 7 bases not matched to a gene; V was cut back by 5 bases and J by 5 bases.

The V and J genes are TRBV23-1 and TRBJ1-2; D possibly corresponds to TRBD1 (6 bases). TRBV23-1 is an ORF for which the function is uncertain. Trimming cost V 8 bases and J 4 bases, with 14 bases left between them. The CDR3 loop spans 13 amino acids. This chain's CDR3 is CASRRGGSYGYTF. In DNA form, the CDR3 reads TGCGCCAGCCGAAGGGGGGGTAGCTATGGCTACACCTTC.

This clone has more than one count but fewer than ten. The chain recombines TRBV27 with TRBJ2-1; TRBD1 aligns across 7 bases. Germline V CDR1 and CDR2: MNHEY, SMNVEV (reference sequence). The trim removed 0 bases at V and 9 bases at J, leaving 2 bases unmatched. The CDR3 consists of 13 residues. CDR3 sequence: CASSLSGGFEQFF. The CDR3 DNA reads as TGTGCCAGCAGTTTATCAGGGGGCTTTGAGCAGTTCTTC.

This chain uses TRBV11-2 with TRBJ2-4; the D gene is possibly TRBD2 (5 bases). The CDR3 has 14 residues. Between the trimmed V and J ends, which lost 3 bases and 1 base, there was a span of 7 bases. Germline V lookup: CDR1 SGHAT, CDR2 FQNNGV. The CDR3 sequence: CASSFWEAKNIQYF. The CDR3 DNA sequence: TGTGCCAGCAGCTTCTGGGAGGCCAAAAACATTCAGTACTTC.

This clone was detected only once. This rearrangement joins TRBV2 to TRBJ2-3; 8 nucleotides agree with TRBD1. CDR3 size: 17 residues. Losses at the gene ends were 5 bases for V and 1 base for J; bases not matched to a gene: 11. CDR1 and CDR2 (germline): SNHLY, FYNNEI. CDR3 sequence (DNA): TGTGCCAGCAGTTATACACCTTCAGGGGGCGGCACAGATACGCAGTATTTT. Translated: CASSYTPSGGGTDTQYF. Variable domain in full (rest from reference TRBV2 and TRBJ2-3): EPEVTQTPSHQVTQMGQEVILRCVPISNHLYFYWYRQILGQKVEFLVSFYNNEISEKSEIFDDQFSVERPDGSNFTLKIRSTKLEDSAMYFCASSYTPSGGGTDTQYFGPGTRLTVL.

The chain combines TRBV9 with TRBJ2-3; TRBD2 agrees at 12 bases. The germline V gene has CDR1 SGDLS and CDR2 YYNGEE. This CDR3 contains 16 residues. Trimming at V came to 4 bases and at J to 2 bases, leaving 5 bases not matched to a gene. This CDR3 is CASSLGLAGPTDTQYF. The DNA of the CDR3 is TGTGCCAGCAGCCTCGGACTAGCGGGACCCACAGATACGCAGTATTTT.

This sequence joins TRBV6-5 and TRBJ2-7; a weak D match, TRBD2 (6 bases). Germline V gene data show CDR1 as MNHEY and CDR2 as SVGAGI. This CDR3 contains 14 residues. V lost 0 bases to trimming and J lost 5 bases, with 11 bases between them. The CDR3 DNA sequence: TGTGCCAGCAGTTACTCGCGGGGTAACGACGAGCAGTACTTC. Amino acid sequence: CASSYSRGNDEQYF.

This chain links TRBV5-1 with TRBJ2-2, with 7 bases matching TRBD1. The CDR3 consists of 15 residues. Trimming at V came to 4 bases and at J to 3 bases, leaving 6 bases not matched to a gene. Germline CDR1 and CDR2: SGHRS and YFSETQ. The chain's CDR3 is CASSNGQADTGELFF. In nucleotides, the CDR3 is TGCGCCAGCAGCAATGGACAGGCCGACACCGGGGAGCTGTTTTTT.

In DNA, the CDR3 is TGTGCCAGCAGCCCCCGGGAGCGGGAGACCCAGTACTTC. This codes for CASSPRERETQYF. The chain joins TRBV7-2 to TRBJ2-5, with D maybe TRBD2 (6 bases). Trimming stripped 5 bases from V and 5 bases from J, with 12 bases between. Germline V gene data show CDR1 as SGHTA and CDR2 as FQGNSA. This CDR3 has 13 residues.

V is TRBV14 and J is TRBJ2-7, with TRBD1 matching 8 bases. Trimming cost V 6 bases and J 2 bases; bases outside gene matches: 6. Per germline, CDR1 SGHDN and CDR2 FVKESK. This CDR3 is built from 14 residues. Written as DNA, the CDR3 is TGTGCCAGCAGTCGGACAGGGAACACCTACGAGCAGTACTTC. Translating gives CASSRTGNTYEQYF.

This clone appeared a few times. The chain couples TRBV7-9 to TRBJ1-1, with no clear D. CDR1 is SEHNR and CDR2 is FQNEAQ in the germline V gene (reference sequence). There are 11 residues in the CDR3. The V gene lost 3 bases and the J gene lost 6 bases, with 5 bases spanning the gap. In DNA form, the CDR3 reads TGTGCCAGCAGCTTTACGGCTGAAGCTTTCTTT. This gives the protein CASSFTAEAFF.

The chain uses TRBV29-1 and TRBJ2-7, with 9 bases matching TRBD2. The length of the CDR3 is 14 residues. V lost 6 bases and J lost 1; bases outside the gene matches: 7. CDR1 and CDR2 (germline): SQVTM, ANQGSEA. The CDR3 sequence is CSVSPTSGSYEQYF. CDR3 coding DNA: TGCAGCGTCAGTCCGACTAGCGGATCCTACGAGCAGTACTTC.

The V call is TRBV7-9, the J call TRBJ2-1, with 8 nucleotides matching TRBD2. This CDR3 is 16 amino acids long. The junction had 6 bases not matched to a gene; V was cut back by 5 bases and J by 0 bases. Germline V lookup: CDR1 SEHNR, CDR2 FQNEAQ (reference sequence). CDR3 DNA sequence: TGTGCCAGCAGCAGATTAGCGGGAAGCTCCTACAATGAGCAGTTCTTC. It translates to CASSRLAGSSYNEQFF.

J is TRBJ2-7 and V is TRBV6-5, with TRBD2 matching over 8 bases. CDR1 is MNHEY, CDR2 SVGAGI, per germline. V lost 3 bases, J lost 1 base, and 8 bases stayed unmatched. This CDR3 has 16 residues. CDR3 in amino acids: CASSYDEREWSYEQYF. The DNA of the CDR3 is TGTGCCAGCAGTTATGACGAGCGGGAGTGGTCCTACGAGCAGTACTTC.

Only a few counts were recorded for this clone. This chain uses TRBV12-3 or TRBV12-4 with TRBJ2-7, with 10 bases identical to TRBD1. The CDR3 has 13 amino acids. V lost 4 bases, J lost 6 bases, and 3 bases stayed unmatched. CDR3 in amino acids: CASSSTGGLEQYF. Here the CDR3 DNA reads TGTGCCAGCAGTTCGACAGGGGGCCTCGAGCAGTACTTC.

The chain is built from TRBV5-6 and TRBJ1-2, with D perhaps TRBD1 (5 bases). Germline assignment: CDR1 SGHDT and CDR2 YYEEEE. The CDR3 contains 13 residues. The V gene lost 0 bases and the J gene lost 4 bases, with 7 bases spanning the gap. The CDR3 region is CASSLEGFYGYTF. As DNA, the CDR3 is TGTGCCAGCAGCTTGGAGGGGTTCTATGGCTACACCTTC. The whole variable domain, filled in from reference TRBV5-6 and TRBJ1-2, reads DAGVTQSPTHLIKTRGQQVTLRCSPKSGHDTVSWYQQALGQGPQFIFQYYEEEERQRGNFPDRFSGHQFPNYSSELNVNALLLGDSALYLCASSLEGFYGYTFGSGTRLTVV.

This clone was recorded a few times. DNA of the CDR3: TGTGCCAGCAGCCAAGATCGGTTCGGGGGTAGCACTGAAGCTTTCTTT. It codes for CASSQDRFGGSTEAFF. V and J are TRBV3-1 (or the pseudogene TRBV3-2) and TRBJ1-1; weak D call: TRBD1 (5 bases). Germline CDR1 is LGHDT and CDR2 is YNNKEL (reference sequence). This CDR3 spans 16 amino acids. Between the trimmed V and J ends, which lost 0 bases and 4 bases, there was a span of 15 bases.

The chain employs TRBV28 and TRBJ2-1; D possibly corresponds to TRBD2 (6 bases). This CDR3 is 13 amino acids long. CDR1 and CDR2 (germline): MDHEN, SYDVKM. V shed 10 bases and J shed 2 bases, with 12 bases lying between them. This chain's CDR3 is CATGWRAYNEQFF. The CDR3 nucleotides read TGTGCCACTGGTTGGAGGGCCTACAATGAGCAGTTCTTC.

The V call is TRBV12-3 or TRBV12-4, the J call TRBJ1-5; D is possibly TRBD1 (5 bases). The length of the CDR3 is 13 residues. The germline V and J ends were trimmed by 2 bases and 7 bases, with 9 bases remaining between them. The CDR3 loop is CASSLQGGQPQHF. CDR3 nucleotides: TGTGCCAGCAGTTTACAGGGAGGGCAGCCCCAGCATTTT.

The chain recombines TRBV3-1 (or the pseudogene TRBV3-2) with TRBJ1-6; a possible D gene is TRBD1 (5 bases). This CDR3 is 15 amino acids long. The germline V and J ends were trimmed by 4 bases and 4 bases, with 11 bases remaining between them. Looked up from germline, CDR1 is LGHDT and CDR2 is YNNKEL (reference sequence). This CDR3 reads CASSLRQLYNSPLHF. CDR3 coding DNA: TGTGCCAGCAGCCTCCGACAGCTATATAATTCACCCCTCCACTTT.

The gene calls are TRBV11-2 and TRBJ1-2; 8 bases agree with TRBD1. V was pared by 5 bases and J by 7 bases, with 9 bases of the junction left unmatched. Germline V gene lookup returns CDR1 SGHAT and CDR2 FQNNGV. This CDR3 region has 14 residues. The CDR3: CASSPVDREPGYTF. CDR3 coding DNA: TGTGCCAGCAGCCCTGTGGACAGGGAACCTGGCTACACCTTC.

This clone was seen only a few times. This sequence joins TRBV4-2 and TRBJ2-5, with TRBD2 matching over 12 bases. Per germline, CDR1 LGHNA and CDR2 YNFKEQ. Losses at the gene ends were 0 bases for V and 5 bases for J; bases not matched to a gene: 4. The CDR3 is made up of 16 amino acids. In DNA form, the CDR3 reads TGTGCCAGCAGCCAAGATAAGACTAGCGGGAGTGAGACCCAGTACTTC. Translation gives CASSQDKTSGSETQYF.

The V and J genes are TRBV7-9 and TRBJ1-5; D gene unclear. V was shortened by 2 bases and J by 0 bases, with 17 bases between the two germline ends. This CDR3 has 18 residues. Germline lookup yields CDR1 SEHNR and CDR2 FQNEAQ (reference sequence). This chain's CDR3 is CASSLSPWGGISNQPQHF. The CDR3 DNA reads as TGTGCCAGCAGCTTATCGCCGTGGGGAGGGATTAGCAATCAGCCCCAGCATTTT.